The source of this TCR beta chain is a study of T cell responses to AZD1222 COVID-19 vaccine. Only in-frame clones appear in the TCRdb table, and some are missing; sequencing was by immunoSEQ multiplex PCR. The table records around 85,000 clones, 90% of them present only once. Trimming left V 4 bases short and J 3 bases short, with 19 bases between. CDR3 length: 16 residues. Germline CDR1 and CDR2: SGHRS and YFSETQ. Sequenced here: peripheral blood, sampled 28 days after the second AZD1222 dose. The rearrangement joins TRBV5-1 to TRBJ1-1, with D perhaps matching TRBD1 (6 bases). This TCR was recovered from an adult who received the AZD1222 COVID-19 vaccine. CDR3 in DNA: TGCGCCAGCAGCCCCCTCACCGGGGAGGGGGACACTGAAGCTTTCTTT. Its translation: CASSPLTGEGDTEAFF.